The sequence of this T cell receptor (beta chain) was determined in a study of beta chain features in type 1 diabetes. Study results and limitations: Whether HLA type influences TCRB rearrangement remained unresolved here. Highly expressing activated T cells could be over-counted with a cDNA template.

The CDR3 runs to 16 residues. Germline V gene lookup returns CDR1 SQVTM and CDR2 ANQGSEA. Trimming stripped 3 bases from V and 0 bases from J, with 15 bases between. Expressed TCRB transcripts were sequenced because the entire RNA isolate underwent reverse transcription. The study sequenced naive, central memory and regulatory T cell samples to an average of around 3.4 million reads. Clones were sequenced by immunoSEQ multiplex PCR, and TCRdb holds only the in-frame ones, with some missing. Of around 250,000 clones listed, 25% to 30% are singletons. This clone appeared a few times. Its antigen is still unknown.

This rearrangement joins TRBV29-1 to TRBJ2-1; D is unclear. The clonotype was recovered from a man under 40 in good health. The specimen was central memory CD4+ T cells from blood. In DNA, the CDR3 is TGCAGCGTTGACTCCATCCTTTGGGGCTCCTACAATGAGCAGTTCTTC. It is translated as CSVDSILWGSYNEQFF.